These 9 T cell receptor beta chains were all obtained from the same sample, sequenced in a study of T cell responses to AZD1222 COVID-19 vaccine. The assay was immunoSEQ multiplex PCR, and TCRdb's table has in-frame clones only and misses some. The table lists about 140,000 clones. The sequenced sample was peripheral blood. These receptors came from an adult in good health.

CDR3: CASSDSMTRDNQPQHF. CDR3 bases: TGTGCCAGCAGTGACTCGATGACAAGGGACAATCAGCCCCAGCATTTT. The chain has TRBV6-4 and TRBJ1-5; D unresolved. Germline lookup yields CDR1 MRHNA and CDR2 SNTAGT. With 0 bases removed from V and 3 bases from J, the gap between germline ends came to 12 bases. The CDR3 sequence is 16 residues long.

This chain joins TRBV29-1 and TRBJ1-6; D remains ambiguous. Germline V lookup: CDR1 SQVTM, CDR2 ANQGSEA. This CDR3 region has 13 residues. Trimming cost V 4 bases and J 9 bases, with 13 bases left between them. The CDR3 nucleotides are TGCAGCGTTGCGGACTCGGGCGGTTCACCCCTCCACTTT. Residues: CSVADSGGSPLHF.

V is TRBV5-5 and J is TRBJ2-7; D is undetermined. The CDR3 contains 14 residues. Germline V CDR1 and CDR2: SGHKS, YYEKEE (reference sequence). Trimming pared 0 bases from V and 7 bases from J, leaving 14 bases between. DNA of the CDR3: TGTGCCAGCAGCTTGGCCGGCAGCCTGGGGGAGCAGTACTTC. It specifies CASSLAGSLGEQYF.

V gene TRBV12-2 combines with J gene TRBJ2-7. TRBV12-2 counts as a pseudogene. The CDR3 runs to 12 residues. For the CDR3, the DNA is TGTGCAAGTCGCTGCCGGGCAAACGAGCAGTACTTC. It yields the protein CASRCRANEQYF.

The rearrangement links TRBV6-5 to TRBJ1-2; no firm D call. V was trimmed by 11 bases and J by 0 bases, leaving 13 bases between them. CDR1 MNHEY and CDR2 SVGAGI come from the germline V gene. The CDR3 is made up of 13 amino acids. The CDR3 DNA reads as TGTGCCTCTTCGGCTTACACTAACTATGGCTACACCTTC. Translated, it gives CASSAYTNYGYTF.

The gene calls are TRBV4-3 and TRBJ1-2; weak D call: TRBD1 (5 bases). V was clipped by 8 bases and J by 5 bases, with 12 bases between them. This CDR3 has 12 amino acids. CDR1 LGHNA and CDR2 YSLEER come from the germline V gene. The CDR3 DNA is TGCGCCAGCTCCCCGGGGGGTTATGGCTACACCTTC. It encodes CASSPGGYGYTF.

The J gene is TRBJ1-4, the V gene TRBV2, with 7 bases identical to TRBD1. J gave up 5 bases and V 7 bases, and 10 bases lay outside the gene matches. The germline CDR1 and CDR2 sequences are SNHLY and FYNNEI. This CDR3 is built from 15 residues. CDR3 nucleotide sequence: TGTGCCAGCACCCCCAGGGGGGTTGTAAATGAAAAACTGTTTTTT. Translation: CASTPRGVVNEKLFF.

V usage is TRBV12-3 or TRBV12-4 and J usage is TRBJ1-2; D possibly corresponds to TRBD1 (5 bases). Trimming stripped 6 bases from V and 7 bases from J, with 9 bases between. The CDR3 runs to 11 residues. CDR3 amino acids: CASSPGFGYTF. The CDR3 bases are TGTGCCAGCAGCCCAGGGTTTGGCTACACCTTC.

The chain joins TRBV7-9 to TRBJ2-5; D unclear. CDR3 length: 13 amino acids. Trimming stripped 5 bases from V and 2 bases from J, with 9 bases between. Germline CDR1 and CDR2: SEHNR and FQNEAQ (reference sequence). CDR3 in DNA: TGTGCCAGCAGCCCCCAGACGCAAGAGACCCAGTACTTC. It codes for CASSPQTQETQYF. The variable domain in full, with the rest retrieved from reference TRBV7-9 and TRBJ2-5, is DTGVSQNPRHKITKRGQNVTFRCDPISEHNRLYWYRQTLGQGPEFLTYFQNEAQLEKSRLLSDRFSAERPKGSFSTLEIQRTEQGDSAMYLCASSPQTQETQYFGPGTRLLVL.